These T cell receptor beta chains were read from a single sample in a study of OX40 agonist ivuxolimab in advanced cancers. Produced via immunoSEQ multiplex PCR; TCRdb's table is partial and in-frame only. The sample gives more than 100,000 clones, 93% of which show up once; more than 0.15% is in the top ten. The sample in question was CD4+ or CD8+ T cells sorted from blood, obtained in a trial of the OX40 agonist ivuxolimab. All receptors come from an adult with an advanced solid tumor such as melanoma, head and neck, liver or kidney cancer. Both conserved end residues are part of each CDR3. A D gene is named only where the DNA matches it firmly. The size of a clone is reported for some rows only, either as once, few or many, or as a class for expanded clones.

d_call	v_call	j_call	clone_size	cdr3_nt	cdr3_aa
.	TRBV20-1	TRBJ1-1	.	TGCAGTGTTCTCCGGGCTGAAGCTTTCTTT	CSVLRAEAFF
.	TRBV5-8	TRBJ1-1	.	TGTGCCAGCAGCATACCAGGGTTCGGCACTGAAGCTTTCTTT	CASSIPGFGTEAFF
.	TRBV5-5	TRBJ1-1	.	TGTGCCAGCAGCTCGGGACTGACGAACACTGAAGCTTTCTTT	CASSSGLTNTEAFF
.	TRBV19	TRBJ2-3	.	TGTGCCAGTAGTACCCACAGTCTCACAGATACGCAGTATTTT	CASSTHSLTDTQYF
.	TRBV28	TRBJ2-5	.	TGTGCCAGCAGTTTTCGAGCGACAGGCGTAGGTGAGACCCAGTACTTC	CASSFRATGVGETQYF
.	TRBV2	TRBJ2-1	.	TGTGCCAACAGGAACGGGTTGCGGGATGAGCAGTTCTTC	CANRNGLRDEQFF
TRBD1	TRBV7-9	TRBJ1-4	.	TGTGCCAGCAGCCCAGGGGGGGGGTACGAAAAACTGTTTTTT	CASSPGGGYEKLFF
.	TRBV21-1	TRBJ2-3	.	TGTGCCAGCAGCAAACATAAGGCGGTAGAAGTCTTAGATACGCAGTATTTT	CASSKHKAVEVLDTQYF
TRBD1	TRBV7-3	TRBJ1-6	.	TGTGCCAGCAGCTTAACAGGACAGGAGAATTCACCCCTCCACTTT	CASSLTGQENSPLHF
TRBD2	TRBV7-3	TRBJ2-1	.	TGTGCCAGCAGCTTTCCCAGCGGGGGGGCCAATGAGCAGTTCTTC	CASSFPSGGANEQFF
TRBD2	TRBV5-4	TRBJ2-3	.	TGTGCCAGCAGCTTGGACGGGGGGAACACAGATACGCAGTATTTT	CASSLDGGNTDTQYF
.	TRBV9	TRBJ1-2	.	TGTGCCAGCAGCCCCCCGTCCAGTTTTGGGTATGGCTACACCTTC	CASSPPSSFGYGYTF
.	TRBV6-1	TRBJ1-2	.	TGTGCCAGCAGTGAAGCGATCACGGTAAACTATGGCTACACCTTC	CASSEAITVNYGYTF
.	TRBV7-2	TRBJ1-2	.	TGTGCCAGCAGCTTACCGGGACGGAACTATGGCTACACCTTC	CASSLPGRNYGYTF
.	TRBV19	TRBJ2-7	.	TGTGCCAGTAGTATAGTCGGGACTTCCTACGAGCAGTACTTC	CASSIVGTSYEQYF
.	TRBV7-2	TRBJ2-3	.	TGTGCCAGCAGCCGACCGACTCCTTCCACAGATACGCAGTATTTT	CASSRPTPSTDTQYF
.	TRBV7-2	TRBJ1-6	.	TGTGCCAGCAGCTTAGAACAGCTTAATTCACCCCTCCACTTT	CASSLEQLNSPLHF
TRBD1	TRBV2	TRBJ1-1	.	TGTGCCAGCACAGGGGGACAGGGCACTGAAGCTTTCTTT	CASTGGQGTEAFF
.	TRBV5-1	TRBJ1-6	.	TGCGCCAGCAGCTTGGCAGGGTTGGGTTCACCCCTCCACTTT	CASSLAGLGSPLHF
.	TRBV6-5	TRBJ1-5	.	TGTGCCAGCAGTGAAAATATTAGCAATCAGCCCCAGCATTTT	CASSENISNQPQHF
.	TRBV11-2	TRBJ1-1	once	TGTGCCAGCAGCTTCGGGCGGACCAACACTGAAGCTTTCTTT	CASSFGRTNTEAFF
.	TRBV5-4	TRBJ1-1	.	TGTGCCAGCAGCTTGGACCCCGAGAACACTGAAGCTTTCTTT	CASSLDPENTEAFF
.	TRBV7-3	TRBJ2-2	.	TGTGCCAGCAGCTTCGAGGTCGGGGAGCTGTTTTTT	CASSFEVGELFF
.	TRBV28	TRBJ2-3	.	TGTGCCAGCAGTGAAAGTGGGGGGACGCAGTATTTT	CASSESGGTQYF
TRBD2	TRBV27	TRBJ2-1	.	TGTGCCAGCAGTCCGTCGGGGAGGTTGGCGGGAGGGAGAAATGAGCAGTTCTTC	CASSPSGRLAGGRNEQFF
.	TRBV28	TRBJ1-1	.	TGTGCCAGCAGCCGTCCCTTGAACACTGAAGCTTTCTTT	CASSRPLNTEAFF
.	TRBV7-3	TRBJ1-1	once	TGTGCCAGCAGCTTAAGTAGGGGGGGCACTGAAGCTTTCTTT	CASSLSRGGTEAFF
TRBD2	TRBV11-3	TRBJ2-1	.	TGTGCCAGCAGCTTGTGGAGCGGGGGGGACAATGAGCAGTTCTTC	CASSLWSGGDNEQFF
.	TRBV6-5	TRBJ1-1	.	TGTGCCAGCAGTTACTCGATCAACCGGCGTTCCACTGAAGCTTTCTTT	CASSYSINRRSTEAFF
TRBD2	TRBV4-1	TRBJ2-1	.	TGCGCCAGCAGCCAAGATAGACTAGCGGGAGGACTCTCCTACAATGAGCAGTTCTTC	CASSQDRLAGGLSYNEQFF
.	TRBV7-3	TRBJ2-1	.	TGTGCCAGCAGCTCCTCCGGATACAATGAGCAGTTCTTC	CASSSSGYNEQFF
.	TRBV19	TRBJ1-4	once	TGTGCCAGTAGTATAGAGCAAAAACTGTTTTTT	CASSIEQKLFF
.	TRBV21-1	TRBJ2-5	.	TGTGCCAGCAGCAAGGAGGGGCCCTGGGAGACCCAGTACTTC	CASSKEGPWETQYF
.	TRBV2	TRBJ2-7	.	TGTGCCAGCAGCCCTCAACTGCTGTACGAGCAGTACTTC	CASSPQLLYEQYF
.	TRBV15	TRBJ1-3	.	TGTGCCACCAGCAGAGATTTCGTCTACTCTGGAAACACCATATATTTT	CATSRDFVYSGNTIYF
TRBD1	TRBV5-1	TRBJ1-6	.	TGCGCCAGCAGCTTAGGGACAGGCCTCAATAATTCACCCCTCCACTTT	CASSLGTGLNNSPLHF
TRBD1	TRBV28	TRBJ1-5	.	TGTGCCAGCAGTTCACTAGACAGGGCCTATAGCAATCAGCCCCAGCATTTT	CASSSLDRAYSNQPQHF
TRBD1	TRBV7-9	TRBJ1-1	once	TGTGCCAGCAGCTTACCGGACAGGGGGTTGAACACTGAAGCTTTCTTT	CASSLPDRGLNTEAFF
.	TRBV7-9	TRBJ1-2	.	TGTGCCACCGACTACCGGTTGGGTGGCTACACCTTC	CATDYRLGGYTF
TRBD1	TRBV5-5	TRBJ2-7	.	TGTGCCAGCAGTCGACAGGGACAGGTCTACGAGCAGTACTTC	CASSRQGQVYEQYF
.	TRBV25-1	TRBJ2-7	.	TGTGCCAGCCCAAACCCCAAGGGGGAGAAGACTGGGTACGAGCAGTACTTC	CASPNPKGEKTGYEQYF
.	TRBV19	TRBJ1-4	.	TGTGCCAGTTCCCGGGTGGCAACTAATGAAAAACTGTTTTTT	CASSRVATNEKLFF
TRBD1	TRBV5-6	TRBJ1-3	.	TGTGCCAGCAGCTTCCGGACAGGAACGAGGGGCTCTGGAAACACCATATATTTT	CASSFRTGTRGSGNTIYF
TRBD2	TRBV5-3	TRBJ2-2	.	TGTGCCAGAAGCTTGACACTAGCGGGTCCCGGGGAGCTGTTTTTT	CARSLTLAGPGELFF
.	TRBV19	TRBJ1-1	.	TGTGCCAGTAGTAGCAGCGTGAACACTGAAGCTTTCTTT	CASSSSVNTEAFF
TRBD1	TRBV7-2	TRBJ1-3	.	TGTGCCAGCAGCCCGGACAGGGGGGTTGGAAACACCATATATTTT	CASSPDRGVGNTIYF
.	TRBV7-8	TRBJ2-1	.	TGTGCCAGCAGCTTAGTCGAGACTAGCAATGAGCAGTTCTTC	CASSLVETSNEQFF
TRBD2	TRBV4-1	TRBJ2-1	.	TGCGCCAGCAGCCTAGCCGCTACTAGCGGGGGAAATGAGCAGTTCTTC	CASSLAATSGGNEQFF
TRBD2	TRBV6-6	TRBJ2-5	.	TGTGCCAGCAGGCCTACGACTAGCGGGAACCAAGAGACCCAGTACTTC	CASRPTTSGNQETQYF
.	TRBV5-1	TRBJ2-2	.	TGCGCCAGCAGCTTGGCGCTATCGAACACCGGGGAGCTGTTTTTT	CASSLALSNTGELFF
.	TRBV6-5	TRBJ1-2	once	TGTGCCAGCAGTTCTCTACAGGCGTTCCATGGCTACACCTTC	CASSSLQAFHGYTF
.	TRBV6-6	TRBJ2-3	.	TGTGCCAGCAGTTACTCTTGGCAGGGCACAGATACGCAGTATTTT	CASSYSWQGTDTQYF
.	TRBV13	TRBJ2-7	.	TGTGCCAGCTCAGACATGTCGGTTCCCTACGAGCAGTACTTC	CASSDMSVPYEQYF
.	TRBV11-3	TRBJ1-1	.	TGTGCCAGCAGCTTAGACAGGGATACTGAAGCTTTCTTT	CASSLDRDTEAFF